These 10 T cell receptor beta chains share one sample of origin, sequenced in a study of shared clonotypes between healthy human individuals. Clones were sequenced by immunoSEQ multiplex PCR, and TCRdb holds only the in-frame ones, with some missing. The repertoire holds some 550,000 clones, with less than 98% as singletons. The material sequenced was naive CD4+ T cells sorted from blood. Subset reported: CD45RA+ positively selected. The receptors were gathered from a woman in her twenties or thirties in good health.

The V call is TRBV6-1, the J call TRBJ2-7, with D tentatively TRBD2 (6 bases). This CDR3 spans 15 amino acids. Trimming shortened V by 6 bases and J by 3 bases, and 18 bases separated the two germline ends. Germline CDR1 is MNHNS and CDR2 is SASEGT. In DNA, the CDR3 is TGTGCCAGCAGCATAACCCGGGACTGGAGCTACGAGCAGTACTTC. As protein: CASSITRDWSYEQYF.

Comments on this clone: The identical CDR3 is also encoded by other nucleotide sequences in the sample. This chain joins TRBV5-1 and TRBJ2-1, with 8 bases aligning to TRBD2. V shed 4 bases and J 0 bases; nucleotides not matched to a gene: 3. The CDR3 has 15 residues. Germline CDR1 is SGHRS and CDR2 is YFSETQ. CDR3 in amino acids: CASSPTSGSYNEQFF. CDR3 bases: TGCGCCAGCAGCCCTACTAGCGGCTCCTACAATGAGCAGTTCTTC. Complete variable domain (other parts from reference TRBV5-1 and TRBJ2-1): KAGVTQTPRYLIKTRGQQVTLSCSPISGHRSVSWYQQTPGQGLQFLFEYFSETQRNKGNFPGRFSGRQFSNSRSEMNVSTLELGDSALYLCASSPTSGSYNEQFFGPGTRLTVL.

The chain carries TRBV10-2 and TRBJ2-7; the match to TRBD2 covers 8 bases. Looked up from germline, CDR1 is WSHSY and CDR2 is SAAADI. Trimming removed 5 bases from V and 3 bases from J; junction bases left unmatched: 3. CDR3 length equals 13 residues. The CDR3 bases are TGCGCCAGCAGTCTAGCGGGCGGCTACGAGCAGTACTTC. Translation: CASSLAGGYEQYF.

The chain uses TRBV18 and TRBJ2-1; 7 nucleotides match TRBD2. The V and J ends lost 5 bases and 6 bases, in that order; junction bases with no gene match: 7. Germline V gene sequence: CDR1 KGHSH, CDR2 LQKENI. The CDR3 covers 14 residues. In DNA form, the CDR3 reads TGTGCCAGCTCAAAGGGGACTACCTTCAATGAGCAGTTCTTC. It encodes CASSKGTTFNEQFF.

The rearrangement uses TRBV28 and TRBJ2-7; the D is unclear. The V and J ends lost 3 bases and 3 bases respectively, with 6 bases between them. Germline values: CDR1 MDHEN, CDR2 SYDVKM. This CDR3 has 12 amino acids. CDR3 in DNA: TGTGCCAGCAGTTTCCACAACTACGAGCAGTACTTC. This encodes CASSFHNYEQYF.

The chain has TRBV9 and TRBJ2-3; 7 bases line up with TRBD1. Germline assignment: CDR1 SGDLS and CDR2 YYNGEE. The CDR3 loop spans 16 amino acids. Unmatched junction bases numbered 6, after V lost 0 bases and J lost 2 bases. The CDR3 DNA sequence: TGTGCCAGCAGCGTAGGAGGGGGCGGCGTCACAGATACGCAGTATTTT. Amino acids: CASSVGGGGVTDTQYF.

The genes are TRBV5-1 and TRBJ2-7; 10 positions match TRBD2. Germline CDR1 reads SGHRS; CDR2 reads YFSETQ. The ends lost 1 base at V and 5 bases at J; junction bases unmatched: 6. This CDR3 is 15 amino acids long. CDR3 DNA: TGCGCCAGCAGCTTGTTGGCTAGCGGGAGCGACGAGCAGTACTTC. Residues: CASSLLASGSDEQYF.

The chain joins TRBV6-5 to TRBJ2-3, with D unresolved. Per germline, CDR1 MNHEY and CDR2 SVGAGI. V was cut by 10 bases and J by 2 bases, with 10 bases left in between. The CDR3 loop spans 12 amino acids. In nucleotides, the CDR3 is TGTGCCACTGCCTCGTACACAGATACGCAGTATTTT. Its protein is CATASYTDTQYF.

This chain uses TRBV6-5 with TRBJ2-5; maybe TRBD1 (6 bases). Germline-derived CDR1 and CDR2 are MNHEY and SVGAGI. The CDR3 length is 14 residues. The germline V and J ends were trimmed by 6 bases and 5 bases, with 16 bases remaining between them. The CDR3 reads CASSPDRTRETQYF. DNA for the CDR3: TGTGCCAGCAGCCCTGACAGGACCCGGGAGACCCAGTACTTC.

The rearrangement joins TRBV10-3 to TRBJ2-5; possible D gene TRBD2, 6 bases. The CDR3 sequence is 13 residues long. The germline V gene encodes CDR1 ENHRY and CDR2 SYGVKD. Between the trimmed V and J ends, which lost 10 bases and 2 bases, there was a span of 14 bases. This chain's CDR3 is CATQGREQETQYF. DNA for the CDR3: TGTGCCACCCAGGGACGGGAGCAAGAGACCCAGTACTTC.